The present T cell receptor beta chain was sequenced within a study of T cell repertoires in cytomegalovirus infection. From the reads, TCRdb called clonotypes with MiXCR, one entry per CDR3 protein. Here the sample spans approximately 350,000 distinct CDR3 sequences, just under 35% being singletons. V lost 1 base, J lost 7 bases, and 11 bases lay in between. This CDR3 has 13 residues. The germline V gene encodes CDR1 SGHTA and CDR2 FQGNSA. This clonotype has just one count. Its antigen is not identified. Study-wide results and limits: The response measured ex vivo was dominated by TCR beta clonotypes (HLA-C-restricted and CMV-specific).

This clonotype originated in a human donor in good health (CMV status not recorded). Some clones in this sample may be carry-over from other donors' samples. The specimen was cultured PBMCs, collected from culture after CMV antigen stimulation. This chain links TRBV7-2 with TRBJ2-7; no firm D call. CDR3 protein: CTSSLELPAEQYF. DNA for the CDR3: TGTACCAGCAGCTTAGAACTCCCCGCTGAGCAGTACTTC.